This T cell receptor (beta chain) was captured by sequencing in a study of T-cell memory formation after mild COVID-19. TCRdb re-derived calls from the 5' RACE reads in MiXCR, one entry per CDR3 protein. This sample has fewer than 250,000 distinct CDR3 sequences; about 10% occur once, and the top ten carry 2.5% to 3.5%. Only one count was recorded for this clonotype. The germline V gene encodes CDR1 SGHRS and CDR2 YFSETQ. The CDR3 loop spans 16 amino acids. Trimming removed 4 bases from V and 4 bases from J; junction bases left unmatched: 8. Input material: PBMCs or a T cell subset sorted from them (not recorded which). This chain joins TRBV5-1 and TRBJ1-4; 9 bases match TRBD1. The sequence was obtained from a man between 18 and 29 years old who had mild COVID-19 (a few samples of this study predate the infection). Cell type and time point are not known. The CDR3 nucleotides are TGCGCCAGCAGCGATACAGGGGGCGCTGGTAATGAAAAACTGTTTTTT. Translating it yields CASSDTGGAGNEKLFF.